A single sample gave rise to the 18 T cell receptor beta chains below, sequenced in a study of shared clonotypes between healthy human individuals (TCRdb year 2020). Receptor amplification or capture employed the immunoSEQ multiplex PCR assay. TCRdb took this table from immuneACCESS and kept in-frame rearrangements with V and J called. Such tables lack part of the clones; where checked against another copy, unresolved V genes explain under half of the gap, and the rest is unexplained. Across this sample there are approximately 470,000 clones, with roughly 80% seen only once. The leading ten clones occupy over 9.5% of the sample. The sequenced sample was PBMCs. The receptors were sampled from a middle-aged woman in good health. Some clones in this sample may be carry-over from other donors' samples.

A remark on this clone: This may arise from a read error, as a much more abundant clone is one base away. The rearrangement uses TRBV6-5 and TRBJ2-1; 14 bases are shared with TRBD2. The CDR3 length is 15 residues. V gave up 5 bases and J gave up 5 bases; unmatched junction bases: 2. Looked up from germline, CDR1 is MNHEY and CDR2 is SVGAGI. The CDR3 DNA reads TGTGCCAGCAGTAGGGGACTAGCGGGAGACAATGAGCAGTTCTTC. This gives the protein CASSRGLAGDNEQFF.

This chain connects TRBV7-2 to TRBJ2-3; 8 bases align to TRBD1. Trimming at V came to 2 bases and at J to 5 bases, leaving 12 bases not matched to a gene. The germline CDR1 and CDR2 sequences are SGHTA and FQGNSA. The CDR3 is made up of 17 amino acids. The CDR3, as DNA: TGTGCCAGCAGCTTATATCGTGCAGGGGGCTATGGAGATACGCAGTATTTT. It is translated as CASSLYRAGGYGDTQYF.

The rearrangement links TRBV5-1 to TRBJ2-7, with TRBD1 matching over 8 bases. This CDR3 contains 14 residues. Germline assignment: CDR1 SGHRS and CDR2 YFSETQ. The V segment lost 4 bases and the J segment 7 bases; nucleotides outside the gene matches: 10. The CDR3 is CASSVRTGKDEQYF. For the CDR3, the DNA is TGCGCCAGCAGCGTCCGGACAGGGAAGGATGAGCAGTACTTC. Looking up the rest from reference TRBV5-1 and TRBJ2-7 gives the full variable domain: KAGVTQTPRYLIKTRGQQVTLSCSPISGHRSVSWYQQTPGQGLQFLFEYFSETQRNKGNFPGRFSGRQFSNSRSEMNVSTLELGDSALYLCASSVRTGKDEQYFGPGTRLTVT.

This clone was detected once. The rearrangement links TRBV11-2 to TRBJ2-7; no definite D call. Trimming took 7 bases from V and 4 from J, leaving 8 bases between them. The CDR3 covers 11 residues. Germline V CDR1 and CDR2: SGHAT, FQNNGV. CDR3 DNA: TGTGCCAGCACCAACACTTACGAGCAGTACTTC. This encodes CASTNTYEQYF.

This chain links TRBV5-1 with TRBJ1-2, with D unclear. V shed 0 bases and J shed 2 bases, with 8 bases lying between them. Germline assignment: CDR1 SGHRS and CDR2 YFSETQ. The length of the CDR3 is 14 residues. The CDR3 reads CASSLAEGNYGYTF. The CDR3 DNA follows: TGCGCCAGCAGCTTGGCCGAAGGGAACTATGGCTACACCTTC. The whole variable domain, filled in from reference TRBV5-1 and TRBJ1-2, reads KAGVTQTPRYLIKTRGQQVTLSCSPISGHRSVSWYQQTPGQGLQFLFEYFSETQRNKGNFPGRFSGRQFSNSRSEMNVSTLELGDSALYLCASSLAEGNYGYTFGSGTRLTVV.

The genes are TRBV14 and TRBJ1-1; possibly TRBD1 for D (6 bases). Germline CDR1 and CDR2: SGHDN and FVKESK. This CDR3 region has 16 residues. Trimming removed 1 base from V and 1 base from J, with 13 bases in between. The DNA for the CDR3 is TGTGCCAGCAGCCAAGGAGGGGGACAATCGAACACTGAAGCTTTCTTT. Encoded protein: CASSQGGGQSNTEAFF.

This clone occurred once. V is TRBV30 and J is TRBJ1-2; D call uncertain. Looked up from germline, CDR1 is GTSNPN and CDR2 is SVGIG (reference sequence). Deletions cut 5 bases from V and 5 bases from J, with 6 bases between. The CDR3 consists of 10 residues. For the CDR3, the DNA is TGTGCCTGGGACGGTTATGGCTACACCTTC. The encoded protein is CAWDGYGYTF.

Notes on this clone: A read error is the likely source, as a far larger clone sits one nucleotide away. This CDR3 is also generated by other DNA sequences in the sample. The rearrangement uses TRBV6-5 and TRBJ1-1; D not certain. Germline lookup yields CDR1 MNHEY and CDR2 SVGAGI. The CDR3 has 16 amino acids. V was trimmed by 0 bases and J by 1 base, leaving 12 bases between them. The CDR3 protein is CASSYSGGYANTEAFF. The CDR3 DNA reads as TGTGCCAGCAGTTACTCCGGTGGGTATGCGAACACTGAAGCTTTCTTT.

As for this clone: This likely reflects a read error, since a far larger clone is one base away. This sequence joins TRBV4-3 and TRBJ2-5; D possibly corresponds to TRBD2 (6 bases). The DNA end is a closer match to TRBJ2-7, so the J assignment may be wrong. In germline, CDR1 is LGHNA, CDR2 YSLEER. The CDR3 consists of 16 residues. The CDR3 bases are TGCGCCAGCAGCCAGGGATTACCGGGACTCCGGGCCGAGCAGTACTTC. It encodes CASSQGLPGLRAEQYF.

The gene calls are TRBV18 and TRBJ1-2, with a weak D call TRBD1 (6 bases). The germline V and J ends were trimmed by 4 bases and 7 bases, with 16 bases remaining between them. This CDR3 is 14 amino acids long. Germline V lookup: CDR1 KGHSH, CDR2 LQKENI. Here the CDR3 reads CASSLVQGRSGYTF. The CDR3 nucleotides are TGTGCCAGCTCACTTGTACAGGGTAGGAGTGGCTACACCTTC.

At least ten counts were recorded for this clone. The rearrangement joins TRBV7-7 to TRBJ2-2; D is unclear. The V end lost 4 bases, the J end lost 6 bases, and 6 bases lay between the germline ends. This CDR3 region has 12 residues. CDR1 and CDR2 (germline): SSHAT, FNYEAQ (reference sequence). The CDR3 loop reads CASSSASGELFF. The CDR3 bases are TGTGCCAGCAGCTCTGCTTCCGGGGAGCTGTTTTTT.

Concerning this clone itself: The likely explanation is a read error, given a far larger clone one base away. Other DNA sequences within the sample encode an identical CDR3. This chain uses TRBV6-6 with TRBJ1-1, with D maybe TRBD1 (6 bases). The CDR3 runs 14 residues. CDR1 and CDR2 (germline): MNHNY, SVGAGI (reference sequence). The V end was cut by 5 bases, the J end by 2 bases, with 12 bases between. CDR3: CASSLATGNTEAFF. CDR3 sequence (DNA): TGTGCCAGCAGTCTGGCGACAGGCAACACTGAAGCTTTCTTT.

The V call is TRBV2, the J call TRBJ2-2; no clear D. The CDR3 runs to 15 residues. Trimming left V 2 bases short and J 6 bases short, with 13 bases between. CDR1 SNHLY and CDR2 FYNNEI come from the germline V gene. The CDR3 coding sequence is TGTGCCAGCAGTGAAAGGCACTTCGGTGCCGGGGAGCTGTTTTTT. Translating it yields CASSERHFGAGELFF.

The chain has TRBV27 and TRBJ2-1, with D possibly being TRBD2 (5 bases). Trimming cost V 0 bases and J 4 bases, with 10 bases left between them. The CDR3 loop spans 15 amino acids. Germline V gene sequence: CDR1 MNHEY, CDR2 SMNVEV (reference sequence). The DNA of the CDR3 is TGTGCCAGCAGTTTATCGAGGGCCCTATACAATGAGCAGTTCTTC. Residues: CASSLSRALYNEQFF.

The chain combines TRBV18 with TRBJ2-2, with D possibly matching TRBD2 (6 bases). The CDR3 has 15 residues. The V end lost 3 bases, the J end lost 7 bases, and 15 bases lay between the germline ends. CDR1 and CDR2 (germline): KGHSH, LQKENI. The DNA of the CDR3 is TGTGCCAGCTCACCCCGGGCGGGGTTCGGCGGGGAGCTGTTTTTT. Protein: CASSPRAGFGGELFF.

The chain uses TRBV4-3 and TRBJ2-3; 11 bases agree with TRBD2. This CDR3 has 17 residues. Germline V gene lookup returns CDR1 LGHNA and CDR2 YSLEER. The junction had 5 bases not matched to a gene; V was cut back by 0 bases and J by 3 bases. This chain's CDR3 is CASSQEPLAGGTDTQYF. For the CDR3, the DNA is TGCGCCAGCAGCCAAGAACCTCTAGCGGGAGGAACAGATACGCAGTATTTT.

V gene TRBV5-1 combines with J gene TRBJ2-3, with 9 bases matching TRBD1. Trimming took 4 bases from V and 2 from J; bases not matched to a gene: 5. The germline CDR1 and CDR2 sequences are SGHRS and YFSETQ. The CDR3 contains 15 residues. The CDR3 sequence: CASSPGTGPTDTQYF. CDR3 bases: TGCGCCAGCAGCCCCGGGACAGGGCCCACAGATACGCAGTATTTT.

V is TRBV7-2 and J is TRBJ2-2, with 15 bases identical to TRBD2. V was clipped by 0 bases and J by 3 bases; unmatched bases: 5. CDR1 and CDR2 from the germline V gene are SGHTA and FQGNSA. The CDR3 length is 19 residues. CDR3 sequence reads: CASSLAPGLAGGDTGELFF. The CDR3 nucleotides are TGTGCCAGCAGCTTAGCTCCGGGACTAGCGGGAGGTGACACCGGGGAGCTGTTTTTT.